The TCR beta chain under discussion was sequenced for a study of blood T cell repertoires in COVID-19. Sequencing used immunoSEQ multiplex PCR; TCRdb keeps in-frame clones, though not all of them. Among 140,000 to 150,000 clones, about nine tenths were seen once, and the ten largest hold 2.3%. Germline V gene sequence: CDR1 SGHRS, CDR2 YFSETQ. Between the trimmed V and J ends, which lost 0 bases and 3 bases, there was a span of 17 bases. There are 17 residues in the CDR3. Sequencing was carried out using peripheral blood. V and J are TRBV5-1 and TRBJ2-3, with D maybe TRBD2 (6 bases). The sequence derives from a human donor in a cohort sampled during active COVID-19. CDR3 sequence: CASSLAVGGGSTDTQYF. The CDR3 DNA follows: TGCGCCAGCAGCTTGGCGGTGGGGGGAGGTTCGACAGATACGCAGTATTTT.